Listed here are 11 T cell receptor beta chains from one sample, sequenced in a study of identical twins. Using its own MiXCR run on the 5' RACE reads, TCRdb lists one record per CDR3 protein. The data show approximately 230,000 distinct CDR3 sequences, around 15% seen once. The sample was memory (CD45RO+) T cells sorted from blood. These TCRs come from a woman aged 18-35 years in good health.

V gene TRBV11-2 combines with J gene TRBJ1-1; D perhaps matches TRBD1 (5 bases). The CDR3 contains 15 residues. Trimming pared 1 base from V and 0 bases from J, leaving 9 bases between. CDR1 SGHAT and CDR2 FQNNGV come from the germline V gene. CDR3 nucleotide sequence: TGTGCCAGCAGCTTAGGTCCGGGGGTGAACACTGAAGCTTTCTTT. Translated, it gives CASSLGPGVNTEAFF.

This chain joins TRBV12-3 or TRBV12-4 and TRBJ2-1; D unclear. V was clipped by 5 bases and J by 9 bases, with 14 bases between them. There are 13 residues in the CDR3. This chain's CDR3 is CASSGRLAGEQFF. CDR3 nucleotide sequence: TGTGCCAGCAGTGGCCGCCTGGCAGGTGAGCAGTTCTTC.

This clonotype was found a few times. The V and J genes are TRBV28 and TRBJ1-2; D might be TRBD1 (5 bases). V lost 3 bases, J lost 4 bases, and 12 bases lay in between. This CDR3 region has 14 residues. CDR1 and CDR2 from the germline V gene are MDHEN and SYDVKM. CDR3 amino acids: CASSLFRAGYGYTF. The CDR3 DNA sequence: TGTGCCAGCAGTTTGTTCAGGGCAGGCTATGGCTACACCTTC.

The rearrangement links TRBV12-3 or TRBV12-4 to TRBJ1-5, with a tentative D call TRBD1 (5 bases). The CDR3 runs 15 residues. Trimming removed 5 bases at V and 5 bases at J, with 16 bases between. CDR3 sequence: CASSMGPGLYQPQHF. The CDR3 DNA sequence: TGTGCCAGCAGTATGGGACCGGGTCTCTATCAGCCCCAGCATTTT.

A few counts support this clonotype. The rearrangement links TRBV20-1 to TRBJ2-2, with D possibly matching TRBD2 (6 bases). With 4 bases removed from V and 8 bases from J, the gap between germline ends came to 14 bases. This CDR3 region has 13 residues. Germline V gene sequence: CDR1 DFQATT, CDR2 SNEGSKA (reference sequence). The CDR3 DNA follows: TGCAGTGCTAACCGGGACTCCAATGGGGAGCTGTTTTTT. It encodes CSANRDSNGELFF.

J is TRBJ2-5 and V is TRBV20-1, with 12 bases matching TRBD2. Germline V gene data show CDR1 as DFQATT and CDR2 as SNEGSKA (reference sequence). V was clipped by 8 bases and J by 1 base; unmatched bases: 5. There are 14 residues in the CDR3. CDR3 residues: CSYLAGGPQETQYF. For the CDR3, the DNA is TGCAGTTATCTAGCGGGAGGGCCCCAAGAGACCCAGTACTTC.

This clonotype was picked up a small number of times. The V call is TRBV6-1, the J call TRBJ2-2, with 12 bases aligning to TRBD1. There are 18 residues in the CDR3. V gave up 7 bases and J gave up 4 bases; unmatched junction bases: 13. Germline CDR1 and CDR2: MNHNS and SASEGT. The CDR3 DNA sequence: TGTGCCAGCACTCCAGATCGACCGGGACAGGGGGCCACCGGGGAGCTGTTTTTT. It translates to CASTPDRPGQGATGELFF.

Only a few counts were recorded for this clonotype. V gene TRBV19 combines with J gene TRBJ2-1; D not certain. Trimming stripped 0 bases from V and 6 bases from J, with 12 bases between. The CDR3 consists of 15 residues. CDR1 is LNHDA, CDR2 SQIVND, per germline (reference sequence). The CDR3 DNA follows: TGTGCCAGTAGTATAGAGGGCCACCATACCAATGAGCAGTTCTTC. This encodes CASSIEGHHTNEQFF.

This chain uses TRBV9 with TRBJ1-2, with D possibly TRBD1 on 5 matching bases. V was shortened by 0 bases and J by 5 bases, with 11 bases between the two germline ends. Germline loops: CDR1 SGDLS, CDR2 YYNGEE. This CDR3 contains 14 residues. The CDR3 region has the DNA TGTGCCAGCAGCGTAGACCCGACAGTTTATGGCTACACCTTC. Translated: CASSVDPTVYGYTF.

This clonotype was detected only a few times. This chain links TRBV12-3 or TRBV12-4 with TRBJ2-1, with 10 bases identical to TRBD2. V trimming: 9 bases; J trimming: 6 bases; junction bases outside the gene matches: 11. This CDR3 has 15 residues. The DNA for the CDR3 is TGTGCCAGTACCCACGGACTAGCGGAAGCCAATGAGCAGTTCTTC. Its translation: CASTHGLAEANEQFF.

This clonotype came up a few times. The chain recombines TRBV5-6 with TRBJ2-7; D remains unclear. Trimming took off 1 base at V and 1 base at J, with 27 bases between the two ends. This CDR3 has 20 residues. CDR1 and CDR2 from the germline V gene are SGHDT and YYEEEE. This chain's CDR3 is CASSLTRYGFLPSRSYEQYF. In DNA, the CDR3 is TGTGCCAGCAGCTTGACGAGGTACGGGTTCCTCCCCTCGCGATCCTACGAGCAGTACTTC. Full variable domain (outside the CDR3, taken from reference TRBV5-6 and TRBJ2-7): DAGVTQSPTHLIKTRGQQVTLRCSPKSGHDTVSWYQQALGQGPQFIFQYYEEEERQRGNFPDRFSGHQFPNYSSELNVNALLLGDSALYLCASSLTRYGFLPSRSYEQYFGPGTRLTVT.